This T cell receptor beta chain was obtained from a study of CD8 T cells in Susac syndrome. Study-wide results and caveats: It was acknowledged by the study that relatively few individuals were included in its TCR sequencing and HLA analysis.

Note on this clonotype: Its antigen is currently unknown.

Germline assignment: CDR1 KGHDR and CDR2 SFDVKD. Losses at the gene ends were 4 bases for V and 6 bases for J; bases not matched to a gene: 7. The CDR3 contains 15 residues. After extraction with the RNeasy kit, about 0.45 to 1 ug of the RNA was reverse transcribed using random hexamers. TCR beta CDR3 was amplified by immunoSEQ multiplex PCR. This amplification extended across 54 Vbeta and 13 Jbeta segments. Each CDR3 protein gets one entry after TCRdb re-called the immunoSEQ multiplex PCR reads with MiXCR. The sample consists of approximately 230,000 distinct CDR3 sequences, over 85% of them appearing once. The multiple sclerosis controls consisted of treatment-naive patients with relapsing-remitting disease, either stable or active. The CD8+ and CD4+ T cells were isolated magnetically using a negative isolation approach, whereas the TEMRA cells were enriched by FACS.

This TCR was recovered from a human donor with multiple sclerosis. Sequenced material: CD4+ T cells from PBMCs. The chain couples TRBV24-1 to TRBJ2-2; 7 bases agree with TRBD2. CDR3 loop: CATSDPGTISGELFF. The CDR3 nucleotides read TGTGCCACCAGTGACCCGGGGACTATCTCCGGGGAGCTGTTTTTT.